What follows describes a single TCR beta chain. Its binding antigen is unknown. Base qualities are not provided; no much larger clone lies one nucleotide away. TCRbeta CDR3 regions were amplified from genomic DNA by means of the immunoSEQ Assay, a bias-controlled multiplex PCR. As for the original processing: Within the assay, amplification of reference gene primers was used to estimate how many nucleated cells each sample contained. Sequence reads were collapsed and filtered to measure the absolute abundance of every unique TCRbeta CDR3 rearrangement. For each sample, productive Simpson clonality was calculated as the square root of Simpson's diversity index over productive rearrangements. Drawn from immuneACCESS, this table holds only the in-frame rearrangements with V and J called that TCRdb kept. Clones are partly lost; checked studies trace under half to an unresolved V gene and leave the rest unexplained. V, J and clone size derive from that table, while D and trimming were established from the DNA sequence. For this sample the table gives approximately 460,000 clones, of which 89% were detected only once. The ten largest account for 0.9% of the sample.

This record comes from a study of blood T cell repertoires in COVID-19 (dated by TCRdb to about 2020). Regarding the complete study: The collaborator samples originated in the United States, Italy and Spain and spanned the acute and convalescent phases of COVID-19. The sample metadata nearly always contained a de-identified subject ID, COVID-19 status, age in years and sex. The samples were drawn from two sources: the first 160 participants of the ongoing ImmuneRACE study, and 950 to 1,500 subjects contributed by 6 global collaborators. Deeply sampled blood TCRbeta repertoires from subjects exposed to, actively infected with, or recovered from COVID-19 were included in the dataset. HLA class I and class II types, where available, came from metadata supplied by the sample provider rather than from assay-based typing. The material from the prospective study consisted of cDNA or gDNA derived from T cells, B-cell-depleted T cells, or PBMCs. The repertoires were released in a freely available public database meant as a resource for research on the immune response to SARS-CoV-2.

V is clipped by 0 bases and J by 6 bases, and the sequence between their germline boundaries is 15 bases long. CDR1 MNHEY and CDR2 SVGAGI were looked up in the germline V gene. Reading from cysteine to phenylalanine, the CDR3 counts 16 amino acids. Here the CDR3 DNA is all that survives: 48 bases in frame from base 1. The full study reports these points: How much clinical and demographic metadata was included differed by source and by participant, and the metadata was provided uncurated.

At one collaborating source in Seattle, patients were enrolled during active infection and were followed longitudinally through the course of disease. Collaborating institutions collected whole blood in K2EDTA tubes following their own protocols. For TCRbeta analysis, collaborator samples were shipped as frozen whole blood, as isolated PBMCs, or as DNA extracted from either sample type. The sample comprised peripheral blood. The clonotype was recovered from a man in his late teens or twenties with COVID-19, enrolled during active disease. The chain employs TRBV6-5 and TRBJ1-3, with no reliable assignment of the D segment. The sequenced DNA is TGTGCCAGCAGTTACTCCCCGGCAGCGTCATTAAACACCATATATTTT. It is translated as CASSYSPAASLNTIYF.